This TCR beta chain was identified in a study of tissue T cells after allogeneic stem cell transplantation. The germline V gene encodes CDR1 MDHEN and CDR2 SYDVKM. The trim removed 4 bases at V and 4 bases at J, leaving 6 bases unmatched. The CDR3 totals 15 residues. As regards this clone: The antigen is unknown.

Notes on the study in general: Anatomically similar tissues had similar TCR repertoires within each patient. Across patients, clones rarely overlapped, yet motif clusters were shared tissue-specifically. Which tissue TCRs were alloreactive or antigen-specific was not determined. Some clones might be persisting host cells.

Here immunoSEQ multiplex PCR was the method, and the copy in TCRdb shows in-frame clones only, minus some. Of about 6,300 clones in the sample, 55% to 75% were seen once. This receptor was identified in a woman aged 18-55 years with breast cancer. The chain links TRBV28 to TRBJ2-2; TRBD2 agrees at 7 bases. The source was tissue from the stomach, collected at autopsy. CDR3 protein: CASSSLAERTGELFF. CDR3 bases: TGTGCCAGCAGTTCGCTAGCGGAGCGCACCGGGGAGCTGTTTTTT.